This entry concerns a single T cell receptor beta chain. The antigen is undetermined. J gave up 3 bases and V 7 bases, and 7 bases lay outside the gene matches. Germline CDR1 LGHDT, CDR2 YNNKEL (reference sequence). This CDR3 comprises 15 residues. A second PCR of 7 to 11 cycles used a sample-barcoded 5' primer and a J-beta primer mix. One entry per CDR3 protein, called by TCRdb with MiXCR from the 5' RACE reads. The sample shows 780,000 or so distinct CDR3 sequences, roughly 25% of them seen only once. The data belong to a study of blood T cells in healthy people across ages. The study, taken as a whole, reports: Lack of knowledge of donor CMV status possibly confounded expanded clonotype changes.

This same sample was also part of a study on T cells of mothers and their children. That report notes: Thymic selection molds TCR recombination output in much the same way for related pairs as for unrelated pairs.

The sample taken for sequencing was blood. The TCR comes from a boy aged 5 to 17 in good health. V and J are TRBV3-1 and TRBJ1-4; 8 bases fit TRBD1. DNA of the CDR3: TGTGCCAGCAACCACAGGGGGACGGCTAATGAAAAACTGTTTTTT. Encoded protein: CASNHRGTANEKLFF.